This T cell receptor beta chain came from a study of shared clonotypes between healthy human individuals. The CDR3 is 16 residues long. Germline V gene lookup returns CDR1 LGHNA and CDR2 YNFKEQ. V was cut by 5 bases and J by 7 bases, with 23 bases left in between. Here immunoSEQ multiplex PCR was the method, and the copy in TCRdb shows in-frame clones only, minus some. The sample gives about 2 million clones, 95% of which show up once; roughly 0.13% is in the top ten. Sequencing input: naive CD4+ T cells sorted from blood. The subset here: CD45RA+ positively selected. The V and J genes are TRBV4-2 and TRBJ1-1, with D perhaps matching TRBD1 (5 bases). This clonotype was obtained from a man aged 18 to 30 in good health. The CDR3 here is CASSRKGAGIAYEAFF. The CDR3 region has the DNA TGTGCCAGCAGCAGAAAAGGGGCCGGGATCGCTTATGAAGCTTTCTTT.